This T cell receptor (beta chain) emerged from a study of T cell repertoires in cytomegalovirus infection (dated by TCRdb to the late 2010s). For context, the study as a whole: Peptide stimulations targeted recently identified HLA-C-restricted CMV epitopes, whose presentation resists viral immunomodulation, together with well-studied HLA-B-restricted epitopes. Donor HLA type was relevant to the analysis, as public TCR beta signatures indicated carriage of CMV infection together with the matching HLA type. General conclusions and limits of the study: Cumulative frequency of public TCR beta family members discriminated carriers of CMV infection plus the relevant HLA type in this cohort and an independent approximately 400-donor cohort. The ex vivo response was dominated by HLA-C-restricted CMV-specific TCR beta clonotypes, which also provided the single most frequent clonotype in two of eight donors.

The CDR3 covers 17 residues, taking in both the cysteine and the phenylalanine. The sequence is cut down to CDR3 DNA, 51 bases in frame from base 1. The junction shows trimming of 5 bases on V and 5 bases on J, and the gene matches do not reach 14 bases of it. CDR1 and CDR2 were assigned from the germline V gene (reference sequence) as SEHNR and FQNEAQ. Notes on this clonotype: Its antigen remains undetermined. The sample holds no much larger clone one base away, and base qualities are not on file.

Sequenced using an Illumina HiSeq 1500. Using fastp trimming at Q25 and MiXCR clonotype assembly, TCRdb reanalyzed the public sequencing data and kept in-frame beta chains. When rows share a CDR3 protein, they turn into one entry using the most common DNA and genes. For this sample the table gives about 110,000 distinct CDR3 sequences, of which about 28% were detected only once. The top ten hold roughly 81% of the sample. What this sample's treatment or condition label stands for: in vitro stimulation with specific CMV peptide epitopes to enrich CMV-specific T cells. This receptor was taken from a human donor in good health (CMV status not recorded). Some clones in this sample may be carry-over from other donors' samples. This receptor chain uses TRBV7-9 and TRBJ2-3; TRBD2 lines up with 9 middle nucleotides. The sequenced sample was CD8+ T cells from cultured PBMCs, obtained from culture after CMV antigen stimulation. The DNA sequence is TGTGCCAGCAGCCTTCCGGCGGAGCGGGGGGATAAAGATACGCAGTATTTT. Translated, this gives CASSLPAERGDKDTQYF.